This record concerns one T cell receptor beta chain sequence. What it binds is unknown. The CDR3 sequence is 14 residues long. CDR1 is SEHNR and CDR2 is FQNEAQ in the germline V gene (reference sequence). V gave up 1 base and J gave up 4 bases, with 7 bases separating them. PCR amplification relied on 60 Vbeta primers (plus 13 Jbeta primers). Repertoires were generated with immunoSEQ multiplex PCR, while TCRdb's copy carries only in-frame clones and drops some. The table has under 130,000 clones, 75% to 90% seen once. The entry originates in a study of cytomegalovirus exposure and HLA in healthy donors. Regarding the study as a whole: Earlier analysis yielded a pattern in which most TCR beta V segments were productive about 87% or about 30% of the time. The sole available immune exposure information was CMV serostatus. Within a later analysis, the majority of CMV-associated TCR beta chains appeared HLA-restricted. An ancestry cluster, one associated with Asian ancestry, reportedly showed fewer N-insertions than the 666-donor mean in a later analysis.

The specimen was PBMCs. This clonotype was sampled from a young man in good health and CMV-seropositive. This sequence joins TRBV7-9 and TRBJ1-4; D is perhaps TRBD1 (5 bases). The CDR3 reads CASSLGQSNEKLFF. The CDR3 bases are TGTGCCAGCAGCTTAGGACAGAGTAATGAAAAACTGTTTTTT.